The source of this T cell receptor beta chain is a study of response to subunit inactivated influenza vaccine. Study observations and caveats: With each seasonal influenza vaccination, the authors suggested, few new T cells are recruited.

Via MiXCR, TCRdb re-called the RT-PCR reads, giving one row per CDR3 protein. The sample yields 550,000 to 600,000 distinct CDR3 sequences, about 10% seen once. This clonotype was counted many times. The target antigen is unknown. With 0 bases removed from V and 9 bases from J, the gap between germline ends came to 9 bases. This CDR3 contains 14 residues. Looked up from germline, CDR1 is MNHEY and CDR2 is SMNVEV (reference sequence). Sequenced here: PBMCs from blood, sampled on the day of vaccination. The clonotype originates from a man aged 50-60 years who received an inactivated influenza vaccine. The rearrangement uses TRBV27 and TRBJ1-6, with D possibly TRBD1 on 5 matching bases. The DNA of the CDR3 is TGTGCCAGCAGTTTATCAGGGGACGGTTCACCCCTCCACTTT. Translation: CASSLSGDGSPLHF.